The clone carrying this TCR beta chain was seen a handful of times. Antigen unknown. These data belong to a study of CD8 T cells in ankylosing spondylitis. Study results and caveats: Clones linked with disease were CD8+ and fairly uncommon in the peripheral blood. Ankylosing spondylitis blood appeared to carry a characteristic TCR beta motif of 7 or 8 highly homologous variants.

Quantitative barcoded 5'-RACE was used to prepare TCR beta libraries. TCRdb called the 5' RACE reads again in MiXCR, with one record for every CDR3 protein. The sample holds a few hundred thousand distinct CDR3 sequences; under 20% are singletons and the top ten take approximately 1%. What was sequenced was blood, either unsorted or a sorted T cell fraction (not recorded which). The receptor was isolated from a male donor with ankylosing spondylitis.

The CDR3 nucleotides are TGTGCCAGCAGGACAGGGACTCCCGTAGGGAATTCACCCCTCCACTTT. Residues: CASRTGTPVGNSPLHF. The rearrangement links TRBV2 to TRBJ1-6; 7 nucleotides match TRBD1. Germline trimming cut 6 bases from V and 7 bases from J; bases unmatched to any gene: 12. Germline CDR1 and CDR2: SNHLY and FYNNEI. The CDR3 length is 16 residues.